This TCR beta chain comes out of a study of immune reconstitution after stem cell transplant in scleroderma. Germline CDR1 and CDR2: DFQATT and SNEGSKA (reference sequence). Trimming removed 0 bases at V and 6 bases at J, with 18 bases between. The length of the CDR3 is 15 residues. TCRdb processed the RT-PCR reads anew with MiXCR; each CDR3 protein has one entry. The data hold around 3,000 distinct CDR3 sequences, with 7% to 9.5% observed a single time. V gene TRBV20-1 combines with J gene TRBJ2-7; D remains ambiguous. Sample collection occurred before or after autologous hematopoietic stem cell transplantation (not recorded which). The receptor was derived from a female donor with systemic sclerosis. The CDR3 is CSARDRQLDLGEQYF. The CDR3 DNA is TGCAGTGCTAGAGATCGTCAGCTAGACCTCGGCGAGCAGTACTTC.